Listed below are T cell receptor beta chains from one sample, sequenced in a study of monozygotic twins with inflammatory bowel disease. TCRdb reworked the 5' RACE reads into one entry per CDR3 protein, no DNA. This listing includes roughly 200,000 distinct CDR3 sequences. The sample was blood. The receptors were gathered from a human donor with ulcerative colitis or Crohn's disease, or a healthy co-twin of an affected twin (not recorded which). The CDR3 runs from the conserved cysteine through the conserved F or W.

cdr3_aa: CASSKGLAGYNEQFF
j_call: TRBJ2-1
v_call: TRBV7-2

cdr3_aa: CASSQGLAGDFYNEQFF
j_call: TRBJ2-1
v_call: TRBV28

cdr3_aa: CSAPDSTYEQYF
j_call: TRBJ2-7
v_call: TRBV20-1

cdr3_aa: CASSRDYSNTGELFF
j_call: TRBJ2-2
v_call: TRBV7-2

cdr3_aa: CASSFGTEETQYF
j_call: TRBJ2-5
v_call: TRBV5-4

cdr3_aa: CASSQGGLVETQYF
j_call: TRBJ2-5
v_call: TRBV4-1

cdr3_aa: CASSQGRRSYYGYTF
j_call: TRBJ1-2
v_call: TRBV3-1

cdr3_aa: CASTPLAGITYEQYF
j_call: TRBJ2-7
v_call: TRBV28

cdr3_aa: CASSPFVDLSYEQYF
j_call: TRBJ2-7
v_call: TRBV7-9

cdr3_aa: CASSSDTFTDTQYF
j_call: TRBJ2-3
v_call: TRBV7-2

cdr3_aa: CASSPAGGEGLRYEQFF
j_call: TRBJ2-1
v_call: TRBV5-1

cdr3_aa: CASSSWTGKETQYF
j_call: TRBJ2-5
v_call: TRBV7-2

cdr3_aa: CASSPTRGQGNTGELFF
j_call: TRBJ2-2
v_call: TRBV27

cdr3_aa: CASSLDDFTTNEKLFF
j_call: TRBJ1-4
v_call: TRBV5-8

cdr3_aa: CAISTGKEGQPQHF
j_call: TRBJ1-5
v_call: TRBV10-3

cdr3_aa: CASSLTGSYHGYTF
j_call: TRBJ1-2
v_call: TRBV13

cdr3_aa: CSVDDGWDYGYTF
j_call: TRBJ1-2
v_call: TRBV29-1

cdr3_aa: CAISESSGGVPDTQYF
j_call: TRBJ2-3
v_call: TRBV10-3

cdr3_aa: CASSRGGQSSYNEQFF
j_call: TRBJ2-1
v_call: TRBV18

cdr3_aa: CASSPEFYNEQFF
j_call: TRBJ2-1
v_call: TRBV19

cdr3_aa: CASSKGGRWDTTLAKNIQYF
j_call: TRBJ2-4
v_call: TRBV19

cdr3_aa: CASSREAFYEQYF
j_call: TRBJ2-7
v_call: TRBV5-1

cdr3_aa: CSAWTTNTGELFF
j_call: TRBJ2-2
v_call: TRBV20-1

cdr3_aa: CASVRQGAYEQYF
j_call: TRBJ2-7
v_call: TRBV7-9